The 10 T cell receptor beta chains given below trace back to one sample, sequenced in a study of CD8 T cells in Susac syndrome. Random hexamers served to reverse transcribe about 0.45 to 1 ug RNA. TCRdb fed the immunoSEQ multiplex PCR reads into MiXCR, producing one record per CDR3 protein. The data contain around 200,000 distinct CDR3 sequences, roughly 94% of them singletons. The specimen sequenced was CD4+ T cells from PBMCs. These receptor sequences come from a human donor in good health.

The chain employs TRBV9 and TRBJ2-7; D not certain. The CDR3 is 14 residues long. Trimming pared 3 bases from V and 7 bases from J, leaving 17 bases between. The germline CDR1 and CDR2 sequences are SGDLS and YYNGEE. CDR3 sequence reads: CASSGTPGPREQYF. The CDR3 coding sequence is TGTGCCAGCAGCGGTACTCCGGGCCCTAGGGAGCAGTACTTC.

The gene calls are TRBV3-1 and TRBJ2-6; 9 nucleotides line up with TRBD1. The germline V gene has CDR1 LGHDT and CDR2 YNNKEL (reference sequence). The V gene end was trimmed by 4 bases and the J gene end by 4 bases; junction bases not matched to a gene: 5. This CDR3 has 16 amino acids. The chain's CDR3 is CASSRDRVVGANVLTF. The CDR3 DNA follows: TGTGCCAGCAGCCGGGACAGGGTGGTCGGGGCCAACGTCCTGACTTTC.

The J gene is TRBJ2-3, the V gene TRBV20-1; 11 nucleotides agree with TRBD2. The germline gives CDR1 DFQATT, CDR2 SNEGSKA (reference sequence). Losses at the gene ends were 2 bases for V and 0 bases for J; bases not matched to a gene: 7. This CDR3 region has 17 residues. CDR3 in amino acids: CSARWPSGGTSTDTQYF. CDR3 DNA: TGCAGTGCTAGATGGCCTAGCGGGGGGACTAGCACAGATACGCAGTATTTT.

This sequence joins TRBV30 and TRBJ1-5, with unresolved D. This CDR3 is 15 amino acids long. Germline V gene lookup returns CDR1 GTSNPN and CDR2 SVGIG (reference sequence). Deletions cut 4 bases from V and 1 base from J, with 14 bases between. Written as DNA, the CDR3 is TGTGCCTGGAACCCCGAGTTCTTAAGCAATCAGCCCCAGCATTTT. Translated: CAWNPEFLSNQPQHF.

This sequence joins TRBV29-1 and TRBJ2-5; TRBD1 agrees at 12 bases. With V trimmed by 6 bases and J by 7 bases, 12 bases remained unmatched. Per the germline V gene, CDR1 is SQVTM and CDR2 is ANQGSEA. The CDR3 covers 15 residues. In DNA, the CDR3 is TGCAGCGTCTCACCCGGGACAGGGGGCGAGGGGACCCAGTACTTC. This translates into CSVSPGTGGEGTQYF.

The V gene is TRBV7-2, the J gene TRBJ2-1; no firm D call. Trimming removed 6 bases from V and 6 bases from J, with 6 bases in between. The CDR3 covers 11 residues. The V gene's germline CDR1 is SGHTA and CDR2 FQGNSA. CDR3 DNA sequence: TGTGCCAGCAGACTGGGCAATGAGCAGTTCTTC. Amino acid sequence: CASRLGNEQFF.

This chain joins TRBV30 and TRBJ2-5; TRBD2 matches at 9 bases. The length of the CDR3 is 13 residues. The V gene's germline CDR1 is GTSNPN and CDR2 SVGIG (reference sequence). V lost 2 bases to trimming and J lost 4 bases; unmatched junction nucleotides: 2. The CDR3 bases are TGTGCCTGGAGTCGTAGCGGGGGAGAGACCCAGTACTTC. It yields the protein CAWSRSGGETQYF.

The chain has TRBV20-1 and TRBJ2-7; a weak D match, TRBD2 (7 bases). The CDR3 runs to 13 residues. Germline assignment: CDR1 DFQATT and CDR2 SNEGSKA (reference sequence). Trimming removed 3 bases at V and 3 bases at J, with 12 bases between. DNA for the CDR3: TGCAGTGCTAGTGGGGGGGCCATCTACGAGCAGTACTTC. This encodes CSASGGAIYEQYF.

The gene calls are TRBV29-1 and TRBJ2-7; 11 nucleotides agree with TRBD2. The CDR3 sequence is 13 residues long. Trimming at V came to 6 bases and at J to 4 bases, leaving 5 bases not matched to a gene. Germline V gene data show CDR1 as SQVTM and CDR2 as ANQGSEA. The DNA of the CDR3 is TGCAGCGTCGTGACTAGCGGGGATTACGAGCAGTACGTC. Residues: CSVVTSGDYEQYV.

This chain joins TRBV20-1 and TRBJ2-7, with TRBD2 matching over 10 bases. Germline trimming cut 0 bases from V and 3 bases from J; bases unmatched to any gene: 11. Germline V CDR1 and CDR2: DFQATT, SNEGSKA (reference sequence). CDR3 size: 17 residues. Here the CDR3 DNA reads TGCAGTGCTAGAGATGGGCCTTTAGCGGGGGGCGTCTACGAGCAGTACGTC. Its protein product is CSARDGPLAGGVYEQYV.